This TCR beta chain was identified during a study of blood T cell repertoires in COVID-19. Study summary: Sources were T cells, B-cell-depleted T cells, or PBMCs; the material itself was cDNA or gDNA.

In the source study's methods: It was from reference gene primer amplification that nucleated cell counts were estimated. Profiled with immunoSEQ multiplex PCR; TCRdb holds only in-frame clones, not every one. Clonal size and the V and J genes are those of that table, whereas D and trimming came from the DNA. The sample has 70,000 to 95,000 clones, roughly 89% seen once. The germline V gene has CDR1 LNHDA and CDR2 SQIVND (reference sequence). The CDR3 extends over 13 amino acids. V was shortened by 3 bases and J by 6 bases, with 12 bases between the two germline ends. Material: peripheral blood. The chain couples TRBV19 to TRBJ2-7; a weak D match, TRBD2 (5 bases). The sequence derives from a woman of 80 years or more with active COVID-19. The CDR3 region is CASSIRTRTEQYF. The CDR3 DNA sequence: TGTGCCAGTAGTATCAGAACTAGGACCGAGCAGTACTTC.